One sample yielded the 5 T cell receptor beta chains listed below, sequenced in a study of T-cell memory formation after mild COVID-19. TCRdb used MiXCR to reprocess the 5' RACE reads, holding one entry per CDR3 protein. Found here are about 360,000 distinct CDR3 sequences, approximately 15% of them singletons; the top ten hold around 21%. Sequencing was performed on PBMCs or a T cell subset sorted from them (not recorded which). These receptor sequences come from a young man who had mild COVID-19 (a few samples of this study predate the infection). Cell type and time point are not known.

V and J are TRBV20-1 and TRBJ2-5; D gene uncertain. Trimming stripped 3 bases from V and 4 bases from J, with 9 bases between. From germline, CDR1 is DFQATT and CDR2 SNEGSKA (reference sequence). CDR3 length: 12 residues. CDR3 bases: TGCAGTGCTAGGCGGCGTGTAGAGACCCAGTACTTC. Translated: CSARRRVETQYF.

This clonotype was counted between two and nine times. The chain recombines TRBV7-2 with TRBJ2-1, with 9 nucleotides matching TRBD2. Trimming removed 2 bases from V and 8 bases from J; junction bases left unmatched: 7. This CDR3 has 15 amino acids. The germline CDR1 and CDR2 sequences are SGHTA and FQGNSA. CDR3 region: CASSLFRGGDYEQFF. The CDR3 bases are TGTGCCAGCAGCTTATTCCGCGGGGGGGACTATGAGCAGTTCTTC.

This clonotype was seen ten or more times. The V gene is TRBV9, the J gene TRBJ2-3; D is unresolved. Deletions cut 0 bases from V and 4 bases from J, with 9 bases between. Germline V gene sequence: CDR1 SGDLS, CDR2 YYNGEE. The CDR3 is 14 amino acids. The CDR3 bases are TGTGCCAGCAGCGTAGGGATTAGTTCAGATACGCAGTATTTT. Encoded protein: CASSVGISSDTQYF.

This clonotype was seen a few times. CDR3: CASSLEGWSSYEQYF. The CDR3 DNA follows: TGTGCCAGCAGCTTAGAGGGGTGGAGCTCCTACGAGCAGTACTTC. V gene TRBV11-2 combines with J gene TRBJ2-7; D unclear. Germline V gene data show CDR1 as SGHAT and CDR2 as FQNNGV. The CDR3 totals 15 residues. V lost 0 bases, J lost 0 bases, and 9 bases lay in between.

The table lists this clonotype with many counts. The rearrangement links TRBV6-5 to TRBJ2-1, with D perhaps matching TRBD2 (7 bases). V was clipped by 8 bases and J by 6 bases, with 23 bases between them. The germline gives CDR1 MNHEY, CDR2 SVGAGI. This CDR3 spans 16 amino acids. The CDR3 protein is CASVPEGGRGTNEQFF. Here the CDR3 DNA reads TGTGCCAGCGTCCCGGAGGGGGGGCGGGGTACCAATGAGCAGTTCTTC.